This T cell receptor (beta chain) was retrieved from a study of blood T cell repertoires in COVID-19 (dated by TCRdb to the early 2020s). For the study in its entirety: Samples covering the acute and convalescent phases of COVID-19 were provided by collaborators in the United States, Italy and Spain. The material from the prospective study consisted of cDNA or gDNA derived from T cells, B-cell-depleted T cells, or PBMCs. Deeply sampled blood TCRbeta repertoires from subjects exposed to, actively infected with, or recovered from COVID-19 were included in the dataset. The repertoires were released in a freely available public database meant as a resource for research on the immune response to SARS-CoV-2. Samples came from the ongoing ImmuneRACE study (first 160 participants) plus 1,254 subjects from 6 global collaborators. Sample metadata almost always included a de-identified subject ID, COVID-19 status, age in years and sex. HLA class I and class II types, where available, came from metadata supplied by the sample provider rather than from assay-based typing.

TCRbeta CDR3 regions were amplified from genomic DNA by means of the immunoSEQ Assay, a bias-controlled multiplex PCR. The authors' pipeline ran thus. Nucleated cell counts per sample were estimated from amplification of reference gene primers within the assay. To quantify the absolute abundance of each unique TCRbeta CDR3 rearrangement, sequence reads were collapsed and filtered. Productive Simpson clonality was computed per sample as the square root of Simpson's diversity index over productive rearrangements. TCRdb provides this immuneACCESS table in a form limited to in-frame rearrangements. Some clones are lacking; in checked studies, under half of them reflect an unresolved V gene, and why the rest are absent is not known. The V and J calls and clone size are taken from that table; D and trimming were inferred from the DNA. The sample table records around 300,000 clones; approximately 88% of these occur just once. Less than 6.5% of the sample belongs to the ten largest clones.

What the authors observed across the whole study: Clinical and demographic metadata were provided uncurated, with the amount varying by source and participant.

Concerning this clone itself: The antigen it recognizes is unknown. Qualities for individual bases were not recorded, and no much larger clone is one base off.

Participants in the prospective study were enrolled through a virtual design, were aged roughly 18 to 100 years, and lived in 24 United States geographic areas. Cohort assignment in the prospective study relied on participant-reported clinical history from a screening survey and a study questionnaire. For ImmuneRACE Cohort 3, a participant was defined as recovered based on two consecutive negative NP/OP PCR tests, clearance by a healthcare professional, or resolution of symptoms. In the prospective study, whole blood, serum and a nasopharyngeal or oropharyngeal swab were collected from each participant by mobile phlebotomists. Over a roughly two-month period, participants in the prospective study had the option of providing additional blood draws and questionnaires. Before DNA extraction, blood samples from the prospective study were shipped at room temperature or frozen. V lost 0 bases and J lost 1 base, and the count of bases not matched to a germline gene is 6. CDR1 LNHDA and CDR2 SQIVND are derived from the germline V gene (reference sequence). The CDR3, cysteine through phenylalanine, is 20 amino acids long. The only DNA kept is the CDR3, 60 bases in frame from the first base.

The sequenced sample consisted of PBMCs or T cells enriched from blood (not recorded which). The TCR comes from a man younger than 45 who had recovered from COVID-19. The rearrangement joined TRBV19 to TRBJ2-2; TRBD2 lines up with 15 middle nucleotides. The nucleotides read TGTGCCAGTAGTATAGAGGGACTAGCGGGGGGAGTAATGAACACCGGGGAGCTGTTTTTT. It is translated as CASSIEGLAGGVMNTGELFF.